The rows below give T cell receptor beta chains drawn from one sample of a study of blood T cell repertoires in COVID-19. Assay: immunoSEQ multiplex PCR; the TCRdb copy retains only in-frame clones and omits some. The sample yields roughly 300,000 clones, more than 70% seen once. The sample taken for sequencing was peripheral blood. These receptors were obtained from a woman in her forties or fifties who had recovered from COVID-19. CDR3s include the opening cysteine and the closing phenylalanine or tryptophan. Each record gives: D gene, clone size, J gene, V gene, CDR3 DNA, CDR3 protein. The D gene is left open where the match is weak. Only some rows state a clone size, as once, few, many or a class for expanded clones.

NA	NA	TRBJ1-1	TRBV10-3	TGTGCCATCAGTGAATCGTCTACGGAAGCTTTCTTT	CAISESSTEAFF
NA	NA	TRBJ1-1	TRBV27	TGTGCCAGCAGCCCCATAACCCCGGGACCCGGGAGGGTGAACACTGAAGCTTTCTTT	CASSPITPGPGRVNTEAFF
NA	NA	TRBJ2-3	TRBV7-8	TGTGCCAGCAGCTTGAGTACGGATACGCAGTATTTT	CASSLSTDTQYF
NA	NA	TRBJ1-2	TRBV19	TGTGCCAGTAAGCAGGGGAGATTGGGTAACTATGGCTACACCTTC	CASKQGRLGNYGYTF
NA	NA	TRBJ2-3	TRBV7-9	TGTGCCAGCAGTCTTCGGGACTTCACAGATACGCAGTATTTT	CASSLRDFTDTQYF
TRBD1	NA	TRBJ1-5	TRBV28	TGTGCCAGCAGTCTCGGACAGGGTAATCAGCCCCAGCATTTT	CASSLGQGNQPQHF
TRBD1	NA	TRBJ2-7	TRBV18	TGTGCCAGCTCACCAACAGGGGGCGACTACGAGCAGTACTTC	CASSPTGGDYEQYF
TRBD1	NA	TRBJ2-7	TRBV3-1/TRBV3-2	TGTGCCAGCAGCCAAGACGGGGGACAGGGGTCCGAGCAGTACTTC	CASSQDGGQGSEQYF
NA	NA	TRBJ2-5	TRBV19	TGTGCCAGTAGTATTGGGGGGATCCAAGAGACCCAGTACTTC	CASSIGGIQETQYF
NA	NA	TRBJ1-2	TRBV28	TGTGCCAGCGGCGAGGTGTCGGGTTGGGATGGCTACACCTTC	CASGEVSGWDGYTF
NA	few	TRBJ1-2	TRBV7-2	TGTGCCAGCAGCTTGGGGGGGCCCAGCTATGGCTACACCTTC	CASSLGGPSYGYTF
NA	NA	TRBJ2-4	TRBV5-4	TGTGCCAGCAGCCCCGGAGGGACAGTCTCCCTCCAAAAAAACATTCAGTACTTC	CASSPGGTVSLQKNIQYF
TRBD1	NA	TRBJ1-2	TRBV6-1	TGTGCCAGCAGTGAATCTGACAGGGGATTAGCTAACTATGGCTACACCTTC	CASSESDRGLANYGYTF
NA	NA	TRBJ2-7	TRBV12-3/TRBV12-4	TGTGCCAGCAGTTGGGACACAGCCTACGAGCAGTACTTC	CASSWDTAYEQYF
TRBD2	once	TRBJ2-1	TRBV27	TGTGCCAGCAGGACTAGCGGGAGGGCGGTTCAGTTCTTC	CASRTSGRAVQFF
TRBD1	NA	TRBJ1-5	TRBV19	TGTGCCAGTAGTATGACAGGGTACGAGCCCCAGCATTTT	CASSMTGYEPQHF
NA	NA	TRBJ2-7	TRBV6-5	TGTGCCAGCAGGACGACAGGATCCTACGAGCAGTACTTC	CASRTTGSYEQYF
TRBD2	NA	TRBJ2-3	TRBV9	TGTGCCAGCAGCGGTTCCCGGGAACGGGAGGCAGATACGCAGTATTTT	CASSGSREREADTQYF
NA	NA	TRBJ2-6	TRBV6-5	TGTGCCAGCCTTGAGGACTCTGGGGCCAACGTCCTGACTTTC	CASLEDSGANVLTF
NA	NA	TRBJ1-5	TRBV5-1	TGCGCCAGCAGCCGGACGGGAAATCAGCCCCAGCATTTT	CASSRTGNQPQHF
TRBD2	NA	TRBJ2-7	TRBV5-1	TGCGCCAGCAGCGCGGGTAGCGGGTACTCCTACGAGCAGTACTTC	CASSAGSGYSYEQYF
NA	NA	TRBJ2-1	TRBV19	TGTGCCAGTAGTATAGACGGACAGCCTTACAATGAGCAGTTCTTC	CASSIDGQPYNEQFF
TRBD1	NA	TRBJ1-4	TRBV4-1	TGCGCCAGCAGCCAAGCGGACAGGGAAACTGAAAAACTGTTTTTT	CASSQADRETEKLFF
NA	NA	TRBJ1-1	TRBV18	TGTGCCAGCTCACTTGCACAGGGTTATGGCGCTGAAGCTTTCTTT	CASSLAQGYGAEAFF
TRBD2	NA	TRBJ2-2	TRBV5-4	TGTGCCAGCAGCCAGGGGACTAGCGGGGGGTTGGGCACCGGGGAGCTGTTTTTT	CASSQGTSGGLGTGELFF